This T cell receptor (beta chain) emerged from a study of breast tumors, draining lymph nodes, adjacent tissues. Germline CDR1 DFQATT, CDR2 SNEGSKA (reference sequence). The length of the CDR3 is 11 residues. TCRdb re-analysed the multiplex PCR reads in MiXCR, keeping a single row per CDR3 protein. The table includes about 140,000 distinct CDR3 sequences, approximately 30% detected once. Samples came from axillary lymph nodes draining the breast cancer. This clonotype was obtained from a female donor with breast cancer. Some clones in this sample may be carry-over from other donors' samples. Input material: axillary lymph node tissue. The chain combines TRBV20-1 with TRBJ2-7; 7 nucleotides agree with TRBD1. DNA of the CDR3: TGCGCCGGAGCAGGGGGCTACGAGCAGTACGTC. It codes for CAGAGGYEQYV.